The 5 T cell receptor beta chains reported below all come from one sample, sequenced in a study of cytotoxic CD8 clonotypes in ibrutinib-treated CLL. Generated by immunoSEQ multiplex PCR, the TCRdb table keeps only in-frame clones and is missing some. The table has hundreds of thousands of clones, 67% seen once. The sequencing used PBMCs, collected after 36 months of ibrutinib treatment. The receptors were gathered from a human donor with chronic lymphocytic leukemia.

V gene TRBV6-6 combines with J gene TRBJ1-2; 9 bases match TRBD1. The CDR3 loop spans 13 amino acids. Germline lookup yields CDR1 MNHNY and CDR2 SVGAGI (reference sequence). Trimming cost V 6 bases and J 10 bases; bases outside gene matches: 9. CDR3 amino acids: CASRASGTGTYTF. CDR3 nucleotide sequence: TGTGCCAGCAGAGCGTCCGGGACAGGGACCTACACCTTC.

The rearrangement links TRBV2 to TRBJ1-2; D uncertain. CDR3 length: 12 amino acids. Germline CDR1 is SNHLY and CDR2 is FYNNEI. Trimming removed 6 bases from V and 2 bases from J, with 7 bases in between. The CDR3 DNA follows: TGTGCCAGCAGATCGGGAAACTATGGCTACACCTTC. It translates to CASRSGNYGYTF.

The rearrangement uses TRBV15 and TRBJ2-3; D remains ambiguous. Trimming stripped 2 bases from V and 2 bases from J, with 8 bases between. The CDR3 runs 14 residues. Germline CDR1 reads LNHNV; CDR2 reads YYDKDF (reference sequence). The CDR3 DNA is TGTGCCACCAGCAGAACGCGGATCACAGATACGCAGTATTTT. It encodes CATSRTRITDTQYF.

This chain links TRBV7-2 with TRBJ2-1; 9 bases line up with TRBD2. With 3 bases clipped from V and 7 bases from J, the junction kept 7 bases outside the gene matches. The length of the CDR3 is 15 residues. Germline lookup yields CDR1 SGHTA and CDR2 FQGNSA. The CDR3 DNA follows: TGTGCCAGCAGCTTCTTTAGCGGGAGTCTTAATGAGCAGTTCTTC. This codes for CASSFFSGSLNEQFF.

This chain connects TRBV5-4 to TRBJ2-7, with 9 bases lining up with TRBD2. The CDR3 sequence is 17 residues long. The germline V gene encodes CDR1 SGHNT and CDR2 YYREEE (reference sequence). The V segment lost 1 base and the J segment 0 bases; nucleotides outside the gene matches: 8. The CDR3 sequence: CASSLQAAGGPSYEQYF. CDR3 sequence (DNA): TGTGCCAGCAGCTTGCAGGCAGCGGGAGGTCCCTCCTACGAGCAGTACTTC.